The present T cell receptor beta chain was sequenced within a study of cytomegalovirus exposure and HLA in healthy donors. The study, taken as a whole, reports: As confirmed in vitro, a few CMV-associated chains were specific for CMV antigens. No immune exposure information besides CMV serostatus was available. Earlier analysis yielded a pattern in which most TCR beta V segments were productive about 90% or about 30% of the time.

J gave up 4 bases and V 6 bases, and 4 bases lay outside the gene matches. The CDR3 spans 14 residues. The germline V gene encodes CDR1 SEHNR and CDR2 FQNEAQ (reference sequence). The study ran its PCR with 60 Vbeta and 13 Jbeta primers. Using immunoSEQ multiplex PCR, the repertoire was profiled, and TCRdb retains in-frame clones only, with some absent. This sample carries some 150,000 clones, around 77% of them seen once, and the ten largest clones take 3% to 4.5%. On this clone itself: The antigen is unknown.

The sequence derives from a man aged 30 to 45 in good health and CMV-seropositive. This sequence joins TRBV7-9 and TRBJ1-3; TRBD1 agrees at 9 bases. Material for sequencing was PBMCs. The CDR3 sequence: CASRGQGLGNTIYF. The CDR3 nucleotides are TGTGCCAGCAGAGGACAGGGGCTAGGAAACACCATATATTTT.